What follows are 23 T cell receptor beta chains derived from one specimen sequenced in a study of beta chain features in type 1 diabetes. The study's findings and limits: Within each of all four CD4+ subsets, Type 1 diabetes patients had TCRB CDR3s that were moderately but significantly shorter.

These receptors have no known antigen. The isolated RNA, all of it, was reverse transcribed, so expressed TCRB transcripts were what got sequenced. Profiled with immunoSEQ multiplex PCR; TCRdb holds only in-frame clones, not every one. Among hundreds of thousands of clones listed, about 11% were seen once. The source material was naive CD4+ T cells from blood. These receptors all stem from a man aged 25-45 years with type 1 diabetes.

This clone was seen more than once but under ten times. The CDR3 region has the DNA TGTGCCAGCAGCGTTCGGGGAGGGGGGAATAATTCACCCCTCCACTTT. Translation gives CASSVRGGGNNSPLHF. The chain couples TRBV9 to TRBJ1-6, with D maybe TRBD1 (6 bases). Germline values: CDR1 SGDLS, CDR2 YYNGEE. The CDR3 is 16 residues long. V was shortened by 2 bases and J by 5 bases, with 14 bases between the two germline ends.

The DNA of the CDR3 is TGTGCCAGCAGTTACGGTCCGGGTGGGTATGAGCAGTTCTTC. Amino acids: CASSYGPGGYEQFF. The rearrangement links TRBV6-5 to TRBJ2-1; D gene unclear. Trimming removed 2 bases from V and 8 bases from J, with 13 bases in between. The germline gives CDR1 MNHEY, CDR2 SVGAGI. CDR3 length: 14 amino acids.

The CDR3 protein is CASSVRDGGFTGELFF. For the CDR3, the DNA is TGCGCCAGCAGCGTCCGGGACGGAGGGTTCACCGGGGAGCTGTTTTTT. J is TRBJ2-2 and V is TRBV5-1; D is possibly TRBD2 (6 bases). The CDR3 has 16 residues. V lost 4 bases and J lost 4, with 17 bases in between. Germline CDR1 SGHRS, CDR2 YFSETQ.

In its sample, this clone was seen a few times. The CDR3 does not end in the conserved phenylalanine or tryptophan, so this is likely a read error. The DNA is omitted, as the CDR3 cannot be located on it reliably, and the CDR3 follows TCRdb's listing. The CDR3 spells CASSGPGTGSL. This chain joins TRBV2 and TRBJ2-2; TRBD1, as called in the table, went unchecked against the DNA. CDR1 and CDR2 from the germline V gene are SNHLY and FYNNEI. The CDR3 has 11 amino acids, counting both end residues.

This clone was counted a single time. This chain joins TRBV10-3 and TRBJ1-1, with a possible D match to TRBD1 (6 bases). The V end lost 6 bases, the J end lost 3 bases, and 14 bases lay between the germline ends. The length of the CDR3 is 14 residues. Germline V CDR1 and CDR2: ENHRY, SYGVKD. CDR3 residues: CAIRTDRWDTEAFF. The CDR3, as DNA: TGTGCCATCAGGACCGACAGGTGGGACACTGAAGCTTTCTTT.

This rearrangement joins TRBV4-1 to TRBJ2-1, with 13 bases matching TRBD2. After removal of 0 bases from V and 0 bases from J, the junction contained 2 bases not matched to a gene. In germline, CDR1 is MGHRA, CDR2 YSYEKL. This CDR3 contains 18 residues. CDR3 in amino acids: CASSQDRTSGGSYNEQFF. CDR3 nucleotide sequence: TGCGCCAGCAGCCAAGATAGGACTAGCGGGGGCTCCTACAATGAGCAGTTCTTC.

This clone occurred a few times. V gene TRBV7-9 combines with J gene TRBJ1-1; a possible D gene is TRBD1 (6 bases). Germline CDR1 is SEHNR and CDR2 is FQNEAQ (reference sequence). This CDR3 has 11 residues. V lost 6 bases, J lost 8 bases, and 10 bases lay in between. CDR3 nucleotides: TGTGCCAGCAGATGGACAGCCGAAGCTTTCTTT. Residues: CASRWTAEAFF.

About this clone itself: The identical CDR3 is also encoded by other nucleotide sequences in the sample. The V call is TRBV29-1, the J call TRBJ2-7; D might be TRBD1 (5 bases). Germline V gene data show CDR1 as SQVTM and CDR2 as ANQGSEA. This CDR3 contains 13 residues. The V gene lost 1 base and the J gene lost 0 bases, with 7 bases spanning the gap. CDR3 sequence reads: CSVEADSSYEQYF. The CDR3 DNA reads TGCAGCGTTGAAGCTGACAGCTCCTACGAGCAGTACTTC.

The CDR3 DNA follows: TGTGCCAGCAGAAAAGACAGGGGGGGTGGCTATGGCTACACCTTC. This encodes CASRKDRGGGYGYTF. The J gene is TRBJ1-2, the V gene TRBV27; 9 bases match TRBD1. CDR3 length: 15 amino acids. J lost 4 bases, V lost 6 bases, and 9 bases had no gene match. Germline V lookup: CDR1 MNHEY, CDR2 SMNVEV (reference sequence).

The chain couples TRBV4-1 to TRBJ2-7, with TRBD1 identical over 8 bases. The germline V gene has CDR1 MGHRA and CDR2 YSYEKL. The CDR3 extends over 17 amino acids. V shed 1 base, J shed 4 bases, and the junction held 12 bases outside the gene matches. For the CDR3, the DNA is TGCGCCAGCAGCCAAGTAATGAGACAGGGGATTTCTTACGAGCAGTACTTC. Translated, it gives CASSQVMRQGISYEQYF.

This clone has a handful of counts. The V call is TRBV2, the J call TRBJ2-2; no clear D. This CDR3 has 13 residues. Germline values: CDR1 SNHLY, CDR2 FYNNEI. V shed 7 bases and J shed 2 bases, with 8 bases lying between them. CDR3 coding DNA: TGTGCCAGCACCCCAGAAAACACCGGGGAGCTGTTTTTT. Amino acids: CASTPENTGELFF.

This sequence joins TRBV27 and TRBJ1-2; possible D gene TRBD1, 5 bases. The CDR3 sequence is 14 residues long. From germline, CDR1 is MNHEY and CDR2 SMNVEV (reference sequence). V was clipped by 2 bases and J by 2 bases, with 9 bases between them. The CDR3 sequence: CASSLMGGNYGYTF. The CDR3, as DNA: TGTGCCAGCAGTTTAATGGGGGGGAACTATGGCTACACCTTC.

This clone was seen a handful of times. V gene TRBV19 combines with J gene TRBJ2-1, with a possible D match to TRBD1 (5 bases). Looked up from germline, CDR1 is LNHDA and CDR2 is SQIVND (reference sequence). This CDR3 is 12 amino acids long. Trimming cost V 2 bases and J 11 bases, with 10 bases left between them. CDR3 DNA sequence: TGTGCCAGTAGTATAAGCAGGGAAAAGCAGTTCTTC. It codes for CASSISREKQFF.

This clone was observed a handful of times. V usage is TRBV30 and J usage is TRBJ1-1; possible D gene TRBD1, 6 bases. The germline CDR1 and CDR2 sequences are GTSNPN and SVGIG (reference sequence). The CDR3 sequence is 13 residues long. V was pared by 4 bases and J by 6 bases, with 15 bases between. DNA for the CDR3: TGTGCCTGGACCCGGACAGAGCACCCTGAAGCTTTCTTT. It encodes CAWTRTEHPEAFF.

This clone was seen a handful of times. The chain couples TRBV9 to TRBJ1-2; D not resolved. The CDR3 loop spans 15 amino acids. The ends were cut back, 2 bases at V and 8 bases at J, with 19 bases in the middle. Germline CDR1 is SGDLS and CDR2 is YYNGEE. DNA for the CDR3: TGTGCCAGCAGCGTTGACCTTATGGCGGGAGGCGGCTACACCTTC. Its translation: CASSVDLMAGGGYTF.

There are a few counts of this clone. The V call is TRBV7-9, the J call TRBJ2-1; 7 bases map to TRBD2. CDR3 length: 15 residues. Germline V gene sequence: CDR1 SEHNR, CDR2 FQNEAQ (reference sequence). The V and J ends lost 5 bases and 6 bases, in that order; junction bases with no gene match: 10. The CDR3 reads CASSAAMTSPNEQFF. The CDR3 DNA follows: TGTGCCAGCAGCGCAGCCATGACTAGCCCCAATGAGCAGTTCTTC. Variable domain in full (rest from reference TRBV7-9 and TRBJ2-1): DTGVSQNPRHKITKRGQNVTFRCDPISEHNRLYWYRQTLGQGPEFLTYFQNEAQLEKSRLLSDRFSAERPKGSFSTLEIQRTEQGDSAMYLCASSAAMTSPNEQFFGPGTRLTVL.

The rearrangement joins TRBV6-5 to TRBJ2-7; a weak D match, TRBD2 (5 bases). The CDR3 consists of 13 residues. CDR1 MNHEY and CDR2 SVGAGI come from the germline V gene. Trimming pared 7 bases from V and 4 bases from J, leaving 14 bases between. The CDR3 nucleotides are TGTGCCAGCAACAAGATTCGGGGTTACGAGCAGTACTTC. This translates into CASNKIRGYEQYF.

This sequence joins TRBV18 and TRBJ1-2; D remains unclear. Germline V gene lookup returns CDR1 KGHSH and CDR2 LQKENI. The CDR3 consists of 14 residues. Trimming stripped 2 bases from V and 7 bases from J, with 14 bases between. Written as DNA, the CDR3 is TGTGCCAGCTCACCATTCGACAAGGACTCTGGCTACACCTTC. Amino acids: CASSPFDKDSGYTF.

In its sample, this clone was seen a few times. V and J are TRBV30 and TRBJ1-4, with no clear D. Germline CDR1 GTSNPN, CDR2 SVGIG (reference sequence). The CDR3 sequence is 13 residues long. The ends were cut back, 5 bases at V and 7 bases at J, with 14 bases in the middle. CDR3 in amino acids: CAWGPGFGEKLFF. The CDR3 nucleotides read TGTGCCTGGGGACCGGGATTCGGTGAAAAACTGTTTTTT.

The genes are TRBV29-1 and TRBJ1-2; D gene ambiguous. The CDR3 loop spans 13 amino acids. V shed 2 bases and J shed 3 bases, with 10 bases lying between them. The germline V gene encodes CDR1 SQVTM and CDR2 ANQGSEA. CDR3 in amino acids: CSVERAGDYGYTF. Here the CDR3 DNA reads TGCAGCGTTGAACGGGCCGGGGACTATGGCTACACCTTC.

This chain joins TRBV4-1 and TRBJ2-7; 10 bases align to TRBD1. The J segment lost 3 bases and the V segment lost 3 bases, leaving 5 bases of the junction unmatched. The germline CDR1 and CDR2 sequences are MGHRA and YSYEKL. This CDR3 has 15 residues. CDR3: CASSHPGQGIYEQYF. The CDR3 nucleotides are TGCGCCAGCAGCCACCCGGGACAGGGGATCTACGAGCAGTACTTC.

In this sample, this clone turned up a few times. The chain joins TRBV7-3 to TRBJ2-5; D remains ambiguous. Germline V gives CDR1 SGHTA, CDR2 FQGTGA. The CDR3 is 12 residues long. V shed 1 base and J shed 4 bases, with 4 bases lying between them. The DNA of the CDR3 is TGTGCCAGCAGCTTAATCAGAGAGACCCAGTACTTC. The encoded protein is CASSLIRETQYF.

The V call is TRBV5-1, the J call TRBJ2-1; a possible D gene is TRBD1 (6 bases). The CDR3 runs to 14 residues. V was shortened by 0 bases and J by 9 bases, with 13 bases between the two germline ends. CDR1 SGHRS and CDR2 YFSETQ come from the germline V gene. CDR3 DNA sequence: TGCGCCAGCAGCTTGGGGCAGGGGATGGGTGAGCAGTTCTTC. It yields the protein CASSLGQGMGEQFF.